These 26 T cell receptor beta chains came from one sample sequenced in a study of cytomegalovirus exposure and HLA in healthy donors. Sequenced by immunoSEQ multiplex PCR; TCRdb stores in-frame clones only, minus some. This table has about 63,000 clones, around 92% appearing once. The specimen was PBMCs. The receptors originated from a woman aged 18-29 years in good health and CMV-seronegative.

The chain has TRBV19 and TRBJ2-5; tentative D call: TRBD1 (5 bases). Trimming removed 10 bases from V and 2 bases from J, with 14 bases in between. The germline V gene has CDR1 LNHDA and CDR2 SQIVND (reference sequence). The CDR3 runs 13 residues. The CDR3 DNA reads TGTGCCACCACTGACAGACAACAAGAGACCCAGTACTTC. Translating it yields CATTDRQQETQYF.

V is TRBV28 and J is TRBJ2-3, with D perhaps matching TRBD1 (6 bases). From germline, CDR1 is MDHEN and CDR2 SYDVKM. This CDR3 has 16 amino acids. V was trimmed by 8 bases and J by 0 bases, leaving 18 bases between them. The CDR3 spells CASRPKGGASTDTQYF. CDR3 DNA sequence: TGTGCCAGCCGCCCGAAAGGGGGAGCTAGCACAGATACGCAGTATTTT.

The CDR3 sequence is CAGYRSGGAGELFF. The CDR3 bases are TGTGCCGGCTACAGGTCGGGTGGGGCCGGGGAGCTGTTTTTT. This rearrangement joins TRBV27 to TRBJ2-2; weak D call: TRBD1 (5 bases). V was trimmed by 11 bases and J by 6 bases, leaving 19 bases between them. The length of the CDR3 is 14 residues. Per germline, CDR1 MNHEY and CDR2 SMNVEV (reference sequence).

The chain links TRBV6-6 to TRBJ2-7; D is ambiguous. Germline CDR1 reads MNHNY; CDR2 reads SVGAGI (reference sequence). V lost 6 bases and J 4 bases, leaving 10 bases between the germline ends. This CDR3 has 12 amino acids. As DNA, the CDR3 is TGTGCCAGCAGACTAAATGCGTACGAGCAGTACTTC. This gives the protein CASRLNAYEQYF.

The gene calls are TRBV2 and TRBJ2-7; 9 positions agree with TRBD1. Germline lookup yields CDR1 SNHLY and CDR2 FYNNEI. The CDR3 sequence is 16 residues long. The V gene end was trimmed by 4 bases and the J gene end by 3 bases; junction bases not matched to a gene: 10. The CDR3, as DNA: TGTGCCAGCAGTGTTTTGGGGACAGGGTACGGCTACGAGCAGTACTTC. Translated, it gives CASSVLGTGYGYEQYF.

The chain has TRBV4-1 and TRBJ2-7; the match to TRBD1 covers 7 bases. V dropped 1 base and J dropped 3; count of bases not matched to a gene: 3. Germline CDR1 and CDR2: MGHRA and YSYEKL. The CDR3 covers 14 residues. In DNA form, the CDR3 reads TGCGCCAGCAGCCAAGTTAACAGGGGCTACGAGCAGTACTTC. Its protein product is CASSQVNRGYEQYF.

The chain is built from TRBV6-1 and TRBJ1-5; D unresolved. This CDR3 comprises 12 residues. V was trimmed by 6 bases and J by 5 bases, leaving 8 bases between them. In germline, CDR1 is MNHNS, CDR2 SASEGT. The CDR3 region has the DNA TGTGCCAGCAGGTCAGGTCATCAGCCCCAGCATTTT. Its translation: CASRSGHQPQHF.

J is TRBJ2-1 and V is TRBV5-1, with 15 positions matching TRBD2. Looked up from germline, CDR1 is SGHRS and CDR2 is YFSETQ. CDR3 length equals 17 residues. The ends lost 7 bases at V and 0 bases at J; junction bases unmatched: 5. The CDR3 nucleotides are TGCGCCAGCGCTCCGGGACTAGCGGGAGGCTCCTACAATGAGCAGTTCTTC. Translated: CASAPGLAGGSYNEQFF.

On this clone itself: Other DNA variants within this sample encode the same CDR3. The gene calls are TRBV2 and TRBJ2-7, with 7 nucleotides matching TRBD2. This CDR3 region has 15 residues. The V gene end was trimmed by 3 bases and the J gene end by 2 bases; junction bases not matched to a gene: 7. Germline lookup yields CDR1 SNHLY and CDR2 FYNNEI. The DNA of the CDR3 is TGTGCCAGCAGTGAGGCGCTAGCGGCGACCTACGAGCAGTACTTC. This codes for CASSEALAATYEQYF.

This chain links TRBV5-1 with TRBJ1-2, with 9 bases lining up with TRBD1. This CDR3 region has 13 residues. V shed 4 bases and J 4 bases; nucleotides not matched to a gene: 2. Germline CDR1 and CDR2: SGHRS and YFSETQ. DNA of the CDR3: TGCGCCAGCAGCCCGGACAGGGGCTATGGCTACACCTTC. Protein sequence: CASSPDRGYGYTF.

V is TRBV9 and J is TRBJ2-3; possible D gene TRBD1, 6 bases. V lost 3 bases and J 2 bases, leaving 10 bases between the germline ends. Per germline, CDR1 SGDLS and CDR2 YYNGEE. This CDR3 contains 14 residues. The DNA of the CDR3 is TGTGCCAGCAGCGAGACAGGCACCACAGATACGCAGTATTTT. Translation gives CASSETGTTDTQYF.

The chain combines TRBV11-3 with TRBJ2-2; D is ambiguous. V lost 5 bases and J 5 bases, leaving 12 bases between the germline ends. This CDR3 is 14 amino acids long. Germline CDR1 is SGHNT and CDR2 is YENEEA. CDR3 bases: TGTGCCAGCAGCCTTGCCGGGTTGACCGGGGAGCTGTTTTTT. Translation: CASSLAGLTGELFF.

This rearrangement joins TRBV11-2 to TRBJ1-6, with D possibly matching TRBD1 (5 bases). This CDR3 is 16 amino acids long. CDR1 SGHAT and CDR2 FQNNGV come from the germline V gene. The V end was cut by 3 bases, the J end by 3 bases, with 12 bases between. CDR3 nucleotide sequence: TGTGCCAGCAGCTTGGACGGGGGGAACTATAATTCACCCCTCCACTTT. The encoded protein is CASSLDGGNYNSPLHF. Using reference TRBV11-2 and TRBJ1-6 for the parts outside the CDR3, the full variable domain is EAGVAQSPRYKIIEKRQSVAFWCNPISGHATLYWYQQILGQGPKLLIQFQNNGVVDDSQLPKDRFSAERLKGVDSTLKIQPAKLEDSAVYLCASSLDGGNYNSPLHFGNGTRLTVT.

This chain joins TRBV14 and TRBJ2-2, with 8 positions matching TRBD2. Germline V gene lookup returns CDR1 SGHDN and CDR2 FVKESK. V was clipped by 0 bases and J by 3 bases; unmatched bases: 15. The CDR3 is made up of 20 amino acids. This chain's CDR3 is CASSQEGLLAAFGDTGELFF. CDR3 nucleotide sequence: TGTGCCAGCAGCCAAGAGGGTCTACTAGCGGCTTTTGGGGACACCGGGGAGCTGTTTTTT.

The rearrangement links TRBV30 to TRBJ1-1; D gene uncertain. Looked up from germline, CDR1 is GTSNPN and CDR2 is SVGIG (reference sequence). The CDR3 loop spans 11 amino acids. The V gene lost 4 bases and the J gene lost 8 bases, with 11 bases spanning the gap. CDR3 sequence (DNA): TGTGCCTGGAAGGCGGGCGGCGAAGCTTTCTTT. It codes for CAWKAGGEAFF.

The chain links TRBV10-1 to TRBJ1-6; TRBD1 agrees at 10 bases. Germline V CDR1 and CDR2: WNHNN, SYGVQD (reference sequence). Losses at the gene ends were 2 bases for V and 7 bases for J; bases not matched to a gene: 5. This CDR3 has 16 amino acids. CDR3 region: CASSEIPGQGNSPLHF. CDR3 DNA: TGCGCCAGCAGTGAGATTCCGGGACAGGGGAATTCACCCCTCCACTTT.

The gene calls are TRBV10-3 and TRBJ1-1; D unresolved. The CDR3 totals 12 residues. Germline values: CDR1 ENHRY, CDR2 SYGVKD. Trimming removed 5 bases at V and 8 bases at J, with 12 bases between. CDR3 sequence reads: CAISQTENEAFF. CDR3 bases: TGTGCCATCAGTCAAACAGAGAACGAAGCTTTCTTT.

This clone has a single count. The V and J genes are TRBV7-8 and TRBJ1-2, with 7 bases fitting TRBD1. V lost 5 bases and J lost 3; bases outside the gene matches: 6. CDR3 length equals 14 residues. Looked up from germline, CDR1 is SGHVS and CDR2 is FQNEAQ. The CDR3 DNA reads as TGTGCCAGCAGCCCCGACAGGGCGGACTATGGCTACACCTTC. It translates to CASSPDRADYGYTF.

The J gene is TRBJ2-7, the V gene TRBV19; TRBD2 matches at 9 bases. This CDR3 region has 12 residues. V was clipped by 9 bases and J by 2 bases; unmatched bases: 2. In germline, CDR1 is LNHDA, CDR2 SQIVND (reference sequence). CDR3 protein: CASGGGAYEQYF. CDR3 in DNA: TGTGCCAGCGGCGGGGGGGCCTACGAGCAGTACTTC. Looking up the rest from reference TRBV19 and TRBJ2-7 gives the full variable domain: DGGITQSPKYLFRKEGQNVTLSCEQNLNHDAMYWYRQDPGQGLRLIYYSQIVNDFQKGDIAEGYSVSREKKESFPLTVTSAQKNPTAFYLCASGGGAYEQYFGPGTRLTVT.

The J gene is TRBJ1-5, the V gene TRBV27; D is unclear. The CDR3 is 15 residues long. Trimming shortened V by 3 bases and J by 2 bases, and 11 bases separated the two germline ends. CDR1 and CDR2 from the germline V gene are MNHEY and SMNVEV (reference sequence). The CDR3: CASSFGSMGNQPQHF. The CDR3, as DNA: TGTGCCAGCAGTTTTGGCTCGATGGGCAATCAGCCCCAGCATTTT.

The chain recombines TRBV6-6 with TRBJ2-7, with a tentative D call TRBD1 (5 bases). The V end was cut by 8 bases, the J end by 6 bases, with 17 bases between. Germline CDR1 is MNHNY and CDR2 is SVGAGI (reference sequence). This CDR3 is 13 amino acids long. The CDR3 here is CASSPGYVGEQYF. CDR3 nucleotides: TGTGCCAGCTCCCCAGGGTATGTGGGCGAGCAGTACTTC.

The rearrangement joins TRBV6-1 to TRBJ2-3, with 11 bases that match TRBD2. The CDR3 has 16 amino acids. Germline-derived CDR1 and CDR2 are MNHNS and SASEGT. V was clipped by 4 bases and J by 10 bases; unmatched bases: 13. For the CDR3, the DNA is TGTGCCAGCAGTGGCGGGACTAGCGGCCTGGGTGGGTCGCAGTATTTT. Amino acids: CASSGGTSGLGGSQYF.

Remarks on this clone: An end of the junction differs from the germline gene, which may be a read error. The genes are TRBV28 and TRBJ2-7; perhaps TRBD1 as D (6 bases). Germline V CDR1 and CDR2: MDHEN, SYDVKM. The CDR3 covers 15 residues. CDR3 bases: TGTGCCAGTCTACCCCCGACAGGTACCTCCTACGGGCAGTACTTC. The encoded protein is CASLPPTGTSYGQYF. The entire variable domain, with the rest obtained from reference TRBV28 and TRBJ2-7, is as follows: DVKVTQSSRYLVKRTGEKVFLECVQDMDHENMFWYRQDPGLGLRLIYFSYDVKMKEKGDIPEGYSVSREKKERFSLILESASTNQTSMYLCASLPPTGTSYGQYFGPGTRLTVT.

The chain is built from TRBV6-1 and TRBJ1-1, with a possible D match to TRBD1 (5 bases). The length of the CDR3 is 14 residues. The ends were cut back, 2 bases at V and 4 bases at J, with 11 bases in the middle. Germline CDR1 is MNHNS and CDR2 is SASEGT. DNA for the CDR3: TGTGCCAGCAGTGAACTCCTGGACACCACTGAAGCTTTCTTT. This encodes CASSELLDTTEAFF.

The chain has TRBV18 and TRBJ2-7; D is unresolved. V was cut by 3 bases and J by 2 bases, with 11 bases left in between. This CDR3 has 14 amino acids. Germline CDR1 is KGHSH and CDR2 is LQKENI. CDR3: CASSPTNGAYEQYF. For the CDR3, the DNA is TGTGCCAGCTCACCGACCAACGGAGCCTACGAGCAGTACTTC. Based on the CDR3 plus reference TRBV18 and TRBJ2-7, the full variable domain is NAGVMQNPRHLVRRRGQEARLRCSPMKGHSHVYWYRQLPEEGLKFMVYLQKENIIDESGMPKERFSAEFPKEGPSILRIQQVVRGDSAAYFCASSPTNGAYEQYFGPGTRLTVT.

The chain employs TRBV2 and TRBJ1-2; D remains unclear. With 5 bases removed from V and 2 bases from J, the gap between germline ends came to 6 bases. The CDR3 loop spans 12 amino acids. CDR1 is SNHLY and CDR2 is FYNNEI in the germline V gene. This CDR3 is CASSSTNYGYTF. The CDR3 DNA sequence: TGTGCCAGCAGTTCGACAAACTATGGCTACACCTTC.